This TCR beta chain was identified in a study of OX40 agonist ivuxolimab in advanced cancers. V lost 0 bases and J 4 bases, leaving 10 bases between the germline ends. The germline CDR1 and CDR2 sequences are SGHRS and YFSETQ. The CDR3 extends over 15 amino acids. In regard to this clone: The target antigen is unknown.

Only in-frame clones appear in the TCRdb table, and some are missing; sequencing was by immunoSEQ multiplex PCR. The sample gives 73,000 or so clones, about 90% of which show up once; approximately 0.79% is in the top ten. General study findings and limits: Low normalized T-cell clonal expansion was additionally recorded for some nonresponders. Both blood CD4+ and CD8+ T cells showed clonal growth by week 6 at 0.1 to 3.0 mg/kg. Mean expanded clone counts were higher in CD8+ than CD4+ T cells. It was not determined which antigens were specifically recognized by the peripheral T cells that had undergone clonal expansion.

The source material was CD4+ or CD8+ T cells sorted from blood, sampled in a trial of the OX40 agonist ivuxolimab. This receptor was taken from an adult with an advanced solid tumor such as melanoma, head and neck, liver or kidney cancer. This sequence joins TRBV5-1 and TRBJ2-2; D remains ambiguous. The CDR3 DNA reads as TGCGCCAGCAGCTTGGCCGGGTCGGGCACCGGGGAGCTGTTTTTT. Protein product: CASSLAGSGTGELFF.